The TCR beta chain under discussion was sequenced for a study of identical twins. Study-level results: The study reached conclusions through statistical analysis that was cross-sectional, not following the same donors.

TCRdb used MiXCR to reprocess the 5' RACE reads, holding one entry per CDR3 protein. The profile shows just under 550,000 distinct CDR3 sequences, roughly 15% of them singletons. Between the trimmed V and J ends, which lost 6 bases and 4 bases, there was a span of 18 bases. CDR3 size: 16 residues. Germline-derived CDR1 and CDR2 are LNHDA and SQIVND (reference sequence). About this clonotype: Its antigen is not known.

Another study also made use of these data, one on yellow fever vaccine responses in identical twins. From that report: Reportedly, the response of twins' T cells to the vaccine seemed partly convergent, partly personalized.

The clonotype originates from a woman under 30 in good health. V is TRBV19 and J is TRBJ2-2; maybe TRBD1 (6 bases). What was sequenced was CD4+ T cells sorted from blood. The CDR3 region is CASSIGLQGSTGELFF. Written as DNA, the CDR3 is TGTGCCAGTAGCATTGGCCTACAGGGCTCCACCGGGGAGCTGTTTTTT.